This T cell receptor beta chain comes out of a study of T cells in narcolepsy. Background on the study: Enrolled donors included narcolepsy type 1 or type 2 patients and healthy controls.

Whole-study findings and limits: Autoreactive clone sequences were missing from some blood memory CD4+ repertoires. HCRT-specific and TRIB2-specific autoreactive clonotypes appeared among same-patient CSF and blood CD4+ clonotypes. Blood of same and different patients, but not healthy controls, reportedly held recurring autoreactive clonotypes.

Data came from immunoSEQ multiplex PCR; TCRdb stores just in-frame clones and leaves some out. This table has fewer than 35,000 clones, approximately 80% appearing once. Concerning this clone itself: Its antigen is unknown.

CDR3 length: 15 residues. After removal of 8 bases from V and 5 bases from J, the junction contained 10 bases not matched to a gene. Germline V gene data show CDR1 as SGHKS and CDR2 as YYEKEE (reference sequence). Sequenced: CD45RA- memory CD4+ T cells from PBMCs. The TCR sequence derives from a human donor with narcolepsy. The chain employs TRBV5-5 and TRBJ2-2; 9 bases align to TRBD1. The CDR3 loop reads CASSQTGTGTGELFF. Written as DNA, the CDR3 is TGTGCCAGTAGTCAAACCGGGACAGGGACCGGGGAGCTGTTTTTT.